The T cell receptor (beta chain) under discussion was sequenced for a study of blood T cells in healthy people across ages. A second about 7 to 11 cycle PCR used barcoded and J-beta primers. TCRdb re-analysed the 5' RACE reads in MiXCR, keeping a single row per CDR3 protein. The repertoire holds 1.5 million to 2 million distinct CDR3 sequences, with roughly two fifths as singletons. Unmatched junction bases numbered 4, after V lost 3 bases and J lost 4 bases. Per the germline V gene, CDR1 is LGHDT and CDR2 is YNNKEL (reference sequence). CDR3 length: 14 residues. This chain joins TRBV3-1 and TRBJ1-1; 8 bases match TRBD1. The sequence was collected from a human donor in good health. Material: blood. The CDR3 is CASSHQDRGTEAFF. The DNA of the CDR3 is TGTGCCAGCAGCCACCAAGACAGGGGCACTGAAGCTTTCTTT. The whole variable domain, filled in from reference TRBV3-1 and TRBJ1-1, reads DTAVSQTPKYLVTQMGNDKSIKCEQNLGHDTMYWYKQDSKKFLKIMFSYNNKELIINETVPNRFSPKSPDKAHLNLHINSLELGDSAVYFCASSHQDRGTEAFFGQGTRLTVV.